This T cell receptor (beta chain) was captured in a study of cytomegalovirus exposure and HLA in healthy donors. Study-level results: The authors listed 150 to 200 TCR beta chains as cytomegalovirus-associated. Productive rates of about 90% or about 30% were seen for most TCR beta V segments in an earlier analysis.

Worth noting for this clone: What it binds is unknown.

In germline, CDR1 is SGHRS, CDR2 YFSETQ. With 4 bases clipped from V and 3 bases from J, the junction kept 5 bases outside the gene matches. The CDR3 loop spans 14 amino acids. This PCR relied on a set of 60 Vbeta primers and 13 Jbeta primers. The table came from immunoSEQ multiplex PCR; TCRdb's copy has only in-frame clones and leaves some out. Among 180,000 or so clones listed, 70% to 80% were seen once. This sequence joins TRBV5-1 and TRBJ2-3, with 7 positions matching TRBD1. This clonotype originated in a man younger than 35 in good health and CMV-seronegative. The material sequenced was PBMCs. The CDR3 region is CASSGTGVTDTQYF. CDR3 in DNA: TGCGCCAGCAGCGGAACAGGGGTAACAGATACGCAGTATTTT.